These 31 T cell receptor beta chains came from one sample sequenced in a study of blood T cell repertoires in COVID-19. The method was immunoSEQ multiplex PCR; TCRdb's version includes in-frame clones alone and lacks a portion of them. The table records under 450,000 clones, roughly nine tenths of them present only once. The sequencing sample was made of PBMCs or T cells enriched from blood (not recorded which). The source is a woman aged 40-49 years who had been exposed to COVID-19.

The chain couples TRBV12-5 to TRBJ2-7, with D possibly matching TRBD1 (6 bases). Germline CDR1 reads LGHNT; CDR2 reads FRNRAP. V lost 6 bases and J 3 bases, leaving 15 bases between the germline ends. The CDR3 covers 14 residues. CDR3 nucleotide sequence: TGTGCTAGTGGCCTCCGGGACATAGACTACGAGCAGTACTTC. Amino acid sequence: CASGLRDIDYEQYF.

This rearrangement joins TRBV11-3 to TRBJ2-7; D call uncertain. This CDR3 spans 15 amino acids. Germline CDR1 is SGHNT and CDR2 is YENEEA. V shed 3 bases and J shed 1 base, with 13 bases lying between them. CDR3 in DNA: TGTGCCAGCAGCTTCTCTGGCGGCGGATCCTACGAGCAGTACTTC. Protein product: CASSFSGGGSYEQYF. The full variable domain, its missing parts supplied by reference TRBV11-3 and TRBJ2-7, is EAGVVQSPRYKIIEKKQPVAFWCNPISGHNTLYWYLQNLGQGPELLIRYENEEAVDDSQLPKDRFSAERLKGVDSTLKIQPAELGDSAVYLCASSFSGGGSYEQYFGPGTRLTVT.

This clone is a singleton in its sample. The V call is TRBV27, the J call TRBJ1-1; D call uncertain. This CDR3 has 13 residues. Germline V gene data show CDR1 as MNHEY and CDR2 as SMNVEV (reference sequence). V was pared by 4 bases and J by 1 base, with 7 bases between. CDR3 DNA: TGTGCCAGCAGTTCTTTTAGGAACACTGAAGCTTTCTTT. This encodes CASSSFRNTEAFF.

This chain connects TRBV30 to TRBJ1-1, with a weak D call TRBD1 (6 bases). Per the germline V gene, CDR1 is GTSNPN and CDR2 is SVGIG (reference sequence). The ends were cut back, 4 bases at V and 0 bases at J, with 9 bases in the middle. CDR3 length: 13 residues. In DNA, the CDR3 is TGTGCCTGGATCGAGGGGGTGAACACTGAAGCTTTCTTT. Its protein is CAWIEGVNTEAFF.

CDR3 sequence: CASSLTSKGGELFF. The CDR3, as DNA: TGTGCCAGCAGCTTGACTAGCAAGGGCGGGGAGCTGTTTTTT. V and J are TRBV5-6 and TRBJ2-2; D might be TRBD2 (6 bases). The CDR3 length is 14 residues. Germline CDR1 is SGHDT and CDR2 is YYEEEE. The V and J ends lost 1 base and 7 bases respectively, with 11 bases between them.

This chain uses TRBV19 with TRBJ1-2; D not resolved. Trimming cost V 2 bases and J 4 bases, with 11 bases left between them. The germline V gene encodes CDR1 LNHDA and CDR2 SQIVND (reference sequence). The CDR3 is 14 amino acids. The CDR3 coding sequence is TGTGCCAGTAGTATACTGGGCTCACCCTATGGCTACACCTTC. Protein: CASSILGSPYGYTF.

The chain joins TRBV18 to TRBJ2-3, with 8 nucleotides matching TRBD1. V dropped 4 bases and J dropped 0; count of bases not matched to a gene: 6. The CDR3 is made up of 16 amino acids. Germline V gene lookup returns CDR1 KGHSH and CDR2 LQKENI. CDR3 DNA: TGTGCCAGCTCACTCAAGGGACAGGCCAGCACAGATACGCAGTATTTT. Translation gives CASSLKGQASTDTQYF.

CDR3: CASSRRVRRKGTDTQYF. DNA of the CDR3: TGTGCCAGCAGCCGGCGTGTGAGGCGAAAGGGCACAGATACGCAGTATTTT. The chain recombines TRBV5-4 with TRBJ2-3; D uncertain. The V and J ends lost 4 bases and 1 base respectively, with 19 bases between them. The CDR3 runs to 17 residues. Germline CDR1 SGHNT, CDR2 YYREEE (reference sequence). Full variable domain (rest looked up from reference TRBV5-4 and TRBJ2-3): ETGVTQSPTHLIKTRGQQVTLRCSSQSGHNTVSWYQQALGQGPQFIFQYYREEENGRGNFPPRFSGLQFPNYSSELNVNALELDDSALYLCASSRRVRRKGTDTQYFGPGTRLTVL.

This clone was recorded a few times. This chain uses TRBV19 with TRBJ1-2; TRBD1 matches at 8 bases. V dropped 10 bases and J dropped 2; count of bases not matched to a gene: 9. CDR1 is LNHDA and CDR2 is SQIVND in the germline V gene (reference sequence). The CDR3 spans 14 residues. CDR3 nucleotide sequence: TGTGCCACCTTTGGGCAGGGGGCGAACTATGGCTACACCTTC. Translating it yields CATFGQGANYGYTF.

The CDR3 region is CASSLTGDPYNEQFF. In nucleotides, the CDR3 is TGTGCCAGCAGCTTGACAGGAGATCCTTACAATGAGCAGTTCTTC. The chain employs TRBV3-1 (or the pseudogene TRBV3-2) and TRBJ2-1, with D perhaps matching TRBD1 (6 bases). Trimming took 5 bases from V and 4 from J, leaving 15 bases between them. The CDR3 loop spans 15 amino acids. Germline assignment: CDR1 LGHDT and CDR2 YNNKEL (reference sequence).

The V and J genes are TRBV24-1 and TRBJ2-1; D possibly corresponds to TRBD2 (6 bases). Trimming cost V 4 bases and J 7 bases, with 16 bases left between them. The CDR3 totals 15 residues. In germline, CDR1 is KGHDR, CDR2 SFDVKD. The CDR3 protein is CATSDSRLGGNEQFF. CDR3 in DNA: TGTGCCACCAGTGACTCGCGCCTGGGGGGTAATGAGCAGTTCTTC.

This chain connects TRBV5-1 to TRBJ2-5; the match to TRBD2 covers 12 bases. After removal of 4 bases from V and 2 bases from J, the junction contained 6 bases not matched to a gene. CDR1 is SGHRS, CDR2 YFSETQ, per germline. This CDR3 has 16 amino acids. The CDR3 loop is CASSTGLAGNQETQYF. The CDR3 DNA follows: TGCGCCAGCAGCACTGGACTAGCGGGGAATCAAGAGACCCAGTACTTC.

This clone was seen more than once but under ten times. The chain uses TRBV4-3 and TRBJ2-2, with a possible D match to TRBD2 (5 bases). The CDR3 contains 14 residues. Germline lookup yields CDR1 LGHNA and CDR2 YSLEER. Trimming took 0 bases from V and 9 from J, leaving 11 bases between them. The CDR3 sequence is CASSQDERRRELFF. CDR3 in DNA: TGCGCCAGCAGCCAAGATGAGCGGCGCCGGGAGCTGTTTTTT.

Turning to this clone: A read error is possible here, since a much larger clone lies one base away. CDR3: CASSLEGYGYTF. In nucleotides, the CDR3 is TGTGCCAGCAGTTTAGAGGGGTATGGCTACACCTTC. J is TRBJ1-2 and V is TRBV12-3 or TRBV12-4; tentatively, D is TRBD1 (5 bases). The V and J ends lost 1 base and 5 bases respectively, with 5 bases between them. The CDR3 has 12 residues.

DNA of the CDR3: TGCAGCGTTTTATCAGAGAACACCGGGGAGCTGTTTTTT. Its translation: CSVLSENTGELFF. This sequence joins TRBV29-1 and TRBJ2-2; D is undetermined. CDR1 SQVTM and CDR2 ANQGSEA come from the germline V gene. The CDR3 runs 13 residues. V was trimmed by 5 bases and J by 1 base, leaving 8 bases between them.

This clone was seen a single time. V and J are TRBV30 and TRBJ2-1; TRBD1 matches at 9 bases. Germline trimming cut 2 bases from V and 12 bases from J; bases unmatched to any gene: 5. CDR1 GTSNPN and CDR2 SVGIG come from the germline V gene (reference sequence). The CDR3 consists of 12 residues. CDR3 region: CAWSWTGVWQFF. For the CDR3, the DNA is TGTGCCTGGAGTTGGACAGGGGTCTGGCAGTTCTTC.

This chain connects TRBV29-1 to TRBJ2-1; possibly TRBD2 for D (6 bases). CDR1 is SQVTM and CDR2 is ANQGSEA in the germline V gene. This CDR3 is 16 amino acids long. V dropped 2 bases and J dropped 4 bases, with 18 bases sitting between them. The CDR3 spells CSVEPGTQGFYNEQFF. CDR3 coding DNA: TGCAGCGTTGAACCCGGGACTCAAGGTTTTTACAATGAGCAGTTCTTC.

A few counts support this clone. This rearrangement joins TRBV28 to TRBJ2-5; 7 nucleotides agree with TRBD1. This CDR3 has 13 amino acids. V trimming: 7 bases; J trimming: 5 bases; junction bases outside the gene matches: 7. Germline V CDR1 and CDR2: MDHEN, SYDVKM. For the CDR3, the DNA is TGTGCCAGCACCGCGACAGGGTTCGAGACCCAGTACTTC. Translated: CASTATGFETQYF.

The chain joins TRBV7-8 to TRBJ2-7; 8 bases agree with TRBD2. Germline V lookup: CDR1 SGHVS, CDR2 FQNEAQ. This CDR3 is 15 amino acids long. The V segment lost 2 bases and the J segment 4 bases; nucleotides outside the gene matches: 7. The CDR3 region has the DNA TGTGCCAGCAGCTTACTTACTAGCGGAGCTTACGAGCAGTACTTC. Translated, it gives CASSLLTSGAYEQYF.

V is TRBV2 and J is TRBJ1-2, with D possibly being TRBD1 (5 bases). V shed 6 bases and J shed 4 bases, with 12 bases lying between them. The germline gives CDR1 SNHLY, CDR2 FYNNEI. This CDR3 comprises 13 residues. The CDR3 loop is CASRADSLYGYTF. In DNA form, the CDR3 reads TGTGCCAGCAGGGCCGACAGTCTCTATGGCTACACCTTC.

The V and J genes are TRBV19 and TRBJ2-7; 8 nucleotides line up with TRBD1. This CDR3 has 13 amino acids. With V trimmed by 5 bases and J by 2 bases, 2 bases remained unmatched. Germline V gene lookup returns CDR1 LNHDA and CDR2 SQIVND (reference sequence). This CDR3 reads CASSAGQAYEQYF. CDR3 nucleotides: TGTGCCAGTAGTGCGGGACAGGCCTACGAGCAGTACTTC.

The CDR3 DNA reads TGTGCCACCAGTGATTTGGTTGTCCTGGACAGATTTTACTATAATTCACCCCTCCACTTT. Translation: CATSDLVVLDRFYYNSPLHF. The V gene is TRBV24-1, the J gene TRBJ1-6; TRBD1 is a possible D gene (6 bases). Germline V gene lookup returns CDR1 KGHDR and CDR2 SFDVKD. Trimming stripped 0 bases from V and 3 bases from J, with 20 bases between. The CDR3 runs to 20 residues.

In this sample, this clone turned up once. The gene calls are TRBV30 and TRBJ1-5; TRBD1 agrees at 9 bases. The CDR3 is 17 residues long. Trimming removed 0 bases from V and 2 bases from J; junction bases left unmatched: 8. Per germline, CDR1 GTSNPN and CDR2 SVGIG (reference sequence). The CDR3 here is CAWSVGRTGGGNQPQHF. CDR3 sequence (DNA): TGTGCCTGGAGTGTAGGACGAACAGGGGGCGGCAATCAGCCCCAGCATTTT.

The rearrangement uses TRBV4-1 and TRBJ2-1; D gene ambiguous. Germline lookup yields CDR1 MGHRA and CDR2 YSYEKL. With 3 bases removed from V and 5 bases from J, the gap between germline ends came to 5 bases. This CDR3 is 12 amino acids long. The CDR3 sequence: CASSHFNNEQFF. Here the CDR3 DNA reads TGCGCCAGCAGCCATTTCAACAATGAGCAGTTCTTC.

V is TRBV9 and J is TRBJ1-6, with 7 nucleotides matching TRBD1. J was trimmed by 6 bases and V by 2 bases; bases with no gene match: 2. CDR3 length: 14 amino acids. The germline gives CDR1 SGDLS, CDR2 YYNGEE. CDR3 DNA sequence: TGTGCCAGCAGCGTGACAGGGACTAATTCACCCCTCCACTTT. This gives the protein CASSVTGTNSPLHF.

The J gene is TRBJ1-2, the V gene TRBV9, with D tentatively TRBD1 (6 bases). This CDR3 spans 17 amino acids. Germline V CDR1 and CDR2: SGDLS, YYNGEE. V lost 6 bases and J 4 bases, leaving 25 bases between the germline ends. CDR3 DNA: TGTGCCAGCACACGAGAGGACAGCCGCTTTATTTCCTATGGCTACACCTTC. Translating gives CASTREDSRFISYGYTF.

V and J are TRBV2 and TRBJ1-4; 7 bases map to TRBD1. Germline values: CDR1 SNHLY, CDR2 FYNNEI. CDR3 length: 17 residues. V gave up 3 bases and J gave up 8 bases; unmatched junction bases: 15. The CDR3, as DNA: TGTGCCAGCAGTGATTTAAAGTTAGGGGGCGTGGGGGAAAAACTGTTTTTT. This encodes CASSDLKLGGVGEKLFF.

In nucleotides, the CDR3 is TGTGCCAGCAGTTCGAGTCGGGGAAACTATGGCTACACCTTC. It codes for CASSSSRGNYGYTF. The V call is TRBV27, the J call TRBJ1-2, with D uncertain. Germline CDR1 is MNHEY and CDR2 is SMNVEV (reference sequence). Between the trimmed V and J ends, which lost 4 bases and 2 bases, there was a span of 11 bases. The CDR3 sequence is 14 residues long.

This clone is a singleton in its sample. V is TRBV6-4 and J is TRBJ2-3; 9 positions agree with TRBD2. Germline V gene lookup returns CDR1 MRHNA and CDR2 SNTAGT. V lost 4 bases and J lost 0; bases outside the gene matches: 5. The CDR3 loop spans 16 amino acids. In DNA form, the CDR3 reads TGTGCCAGCAGTGTACTAGCGGGCTCTAGCACAGATACGCAGTATTTT. Translating it yields CASSVLAGSSTDTQYF.

V usage is TRBV7-8 and J usage is TRBJ2-1; D call uncertain. The germline V gene encodes CDR1 SGHVS and CDR2 FQNEAQ. Trimming took off 5 bases at V and 0 bases at J, with 26 bases between the two ends. CDR3 length: 20 amino acids. Here the CDR3 DNA reads TGTGCCAGCAGCCCCCCTTCGAGGCGGCTCTCTCTCAGCTCCTACAATGAGCAGTTCTTC. It codes for CASSPPSRRLSLSSYNEQFF.

This clone was detected a few times. The chain links TRBV10-1 to TRBJ1-1; D gene unclear. V was pared by 3 bases and J by 11 bases, with 16 bases between. Per the germline V gene, CDR1 is WNHNN and CDR2 is SYGVQD (reference sequence). The CDR3 has 13 residues. CDR3 sequence reads: CASSDAGPGGAFF. The CDR3 DNA reads as TGCGCCAGCAGTGATGCAGGCCCTGGAGGTGCTTTCTTT.